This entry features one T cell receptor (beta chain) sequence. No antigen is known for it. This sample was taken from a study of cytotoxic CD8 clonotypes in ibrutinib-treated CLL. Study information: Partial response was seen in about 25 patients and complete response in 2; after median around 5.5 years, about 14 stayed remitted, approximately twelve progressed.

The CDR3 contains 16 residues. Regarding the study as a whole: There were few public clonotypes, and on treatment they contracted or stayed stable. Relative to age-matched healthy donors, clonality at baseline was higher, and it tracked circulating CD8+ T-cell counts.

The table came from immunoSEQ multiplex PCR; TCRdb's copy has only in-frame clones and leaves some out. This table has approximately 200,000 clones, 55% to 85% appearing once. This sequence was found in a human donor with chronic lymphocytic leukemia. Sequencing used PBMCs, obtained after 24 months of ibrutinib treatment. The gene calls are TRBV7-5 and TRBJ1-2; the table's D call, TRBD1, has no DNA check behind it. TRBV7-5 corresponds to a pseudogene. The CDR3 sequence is CVRSEGQGPYNYGYTF. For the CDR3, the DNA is TGTGTCAGAAGCGAGGGACAGGGGCCCTATAACTATGGCTACACCTTC.